The rows below give T cell receptor beta chains drawn from one sample of a study of cytomegalovirus exposure and HLA in healthy donors. The assay was immunoSEQ multiplex PCR, and TCRdb's table has in-frame clones only and misses some. This sample's table has about 64,000 clones. Sequences were obtained from PBMCs. These receptors all stem from a young woman in good health and CMV-seronegative. Both conserved end residues are trimmed from each CDR3.

V gene,J gene,CDR3 protein
TRBV5-1,TRBJ1-4,ASRTGQGNEKLF
TRBV6-1,TRBJ1-2,ASTYNYGYT
TRBV6-5,TRBJ1-2,ASSYSRGSGYT
TRBV30,TRBJ1-2,AWSVGGNGYT
TRBV25-1,TRBJ1-2,ASSEPTGSYGYT
TRBV2,TRBJ1-1,ASKYFATEAF
TRBV4-1,TRBJ2-7,ASSQVAGLAGPSYEQY
TRBV6-1,TRBJ2-1,ASSRTWDFPHEQF
TRBV4-1,TRBJ2-3,ASSPWRERFTDTQY
TRBV15,TRBJ1-2,ATSREFGQGGLGYT
TRBV19,TRBJ2-5,ATRTGAGETQY